This T cell receptor (beta chain) is drawn from a study of shared clonotypes between healthy human individuals. Repertoires were generated with immunoSEQ multiplex PCR, while TCRdb's copy carries only in-frame clones and drops some. The sample shows more than 1,200,000 clones, just under 99% of them seen only once. A note on this clone: The same CDR3 can be traced to other DNA sequences in this sample.

V was pared by 5 bases and J by 1 base, with 8 bases between. In germline, CDR1 is GTSNPN, CDR2 SVGIG (reference sequence). This CDR3 region has 12 residues. Caucasian adults residing in Nashville, Tennessee made up all the donors. This rearrangement joins TRBV30 to TRBJ1-1, with D unresolved. This receptor was taken from a man aged 30 to 45 in good health. Sequences were obtained from naive CD4+ T cells sorted from blood. Subset indicated: CD45RA+ positively selected. This chain's CDR3 is CAWAGQNTEAFF. In nucleotides, the CDR3 is TGTGCCTGGGCCGGGCAGAACACTGAAGCTTTCTTT.